The rows below give T cell receptor beta chains drawn from one sample of a study of cytomegalovirus exposure and HLA in healthy donors. Sequenced by immunoSEQ multiplex PCR; TCRdb stores in-frame clones only, minus some. Of about 68,000 clones in the sample, 70% to 90% were seen once. Sample: PBMCs. These TCRs come from a human donor in good health. The CDR3 runs from the conserved cysteine through the conserved F or W. Each record gives: CDR3 DNA, CDR3 protein, clone size, V gene, J gene, D gene. A D gene is named only where the DNA matches it firmly. Some rows mark clone size as missing; the rest say once, few, many or name a class of expanded clone.

DNA: TGTGCCAGCAGCCCTCAACAGGGGAACTATGGCTACACCTTC
CDR3: CASSPQQGNYGYTF
size: few
V: TRBV7-9
J: TRBJ1-2
D: TRBD1

DNA: TGTGCCACCAGCAGAGATACATTCTCTGGAAACACCATATATTTT
CDR3: CATSRDTFSGNTIYF
size: once
V: TRBV15
J: TRBJ1-3
D: .

DNA: TGTGCCAGCAGCCAAAATTCCATTTCACCCCGGGACTCTAATGAAAAACTGTTTTTT
CDR3: CASSQNSISPRDSNEKLFF
size: few
V: TRBV7-2
J: TRBJ1-4
D: .

DNA: TGTGCCAGCAGCCGAGAAGGCCAGCGGGCGAACACCGGGGAGCTGTTTTTT
CDR3: CASSREGQRANTGELFF
size: .
V: TRBV4-2
J: TRBJ2-2
D: .

DNA: TGTGCCAGCAGTGAACTACAGGGGATGCGATACGAGCAGTACTTC
CDR3: CASSELQGMRYEQYF
size: once
V: TRBV2
J: TRBJ2-7
D: TRBD1

DNA: TGCGCCAGCACAGGGCAGGGGGGCGGGCGGAATGAGCAGTTCTTC
CDR3: CASTGQGGGRNEQFF
size: .
V: TRBV5-1
J: TRBJ2-1
D: .

DNA: TGCGCCAGCAGGGCGGACAGGGGGAATTCACCCCTCCACTTT
CDR3: CASRADRGNSPLHF
size: once
V: TRBV5-1
J: TRBJ1-6
D: TRBD1

DNA: TGTGCTAGCAGCTTAGCGGGGGGAGCGGGAGAGACCCAGTACTTC
CDR3: CASSLAGGAGETQYF
size: few
V: TRBV7-7
J: TRBJ2-5
D: TRBD2

DNA: TGTGCCAGCAGCATACAGGGCGGAGATACGCAGTATTTT
CDR3: CASSIQGGDTQYF
size: few
V: TRBV5-4
J: TRBJ2-3
D: .

DNA: TGTGCCAGCAGTCACGGGGGTACTGGAAACACCATATATTTT
CDR3: CASSHGGTGNTIYF
size: once
V: TRBV5-8
J: TRBJ1-3
D: .

DNA: TGTGCCAGCAGCTTAAGACACAACACTGAAGCTTTCTTT
CDR3: CASSLRHNTEAFF
size: .
V: TRBV7-3
J: TRBJ1-1
D: .

DNA: TGTGCCAGCAGTTCGGACAGGGGAGAAGCCTACGAGCAGTACTTC
CDR3: CASSSDRGEAYEQYF
size: .
V: TRBV11-1
J: TRBJ2-7
D: TRBD1

DNA: TGTGCCAGTTTCAGGTCAGGGGATTCACCCCTCCACTTT
CDR3: CASFRSGDSPLHF
size: once
V: TRBV6-6
J: TRBJ1-6
D: .

DNA: TGTGCCAGCAGTCAGGGAGGTTCGGGGTACGAGCAGTACTTC
CDR3: CASSQGGSGYEQYF
size: .
V: TRBV28
J: TRBJ2-7
D: .

DNA: TGTGCCATCTCAAAGGTTGTGGAGGTGAACACTGAAGCTTTCTTT
CDR3: CAISKVVEVNTEAFF
size: .
V: TRBV7-9
J: TRBJ1-1
D: .

DNA: TGTGCTAGTGGGTTGACAGGGGGGCAGCCCCAGCATTTT
CDR3: CASGLTGGQPQHF
size: few
V: TRBV12-5
J: TRBJ1-5
D: TRBD1

DNA: TGTGCCAGCAACAGCCGGGACACCTATAATTCACCCCTCCACTTT
CDR3: CASNSRDTYNSPLHF
size: .
V: TRBV6-5
J: TRBJ1-6
D: .

DNA: TGCAGTGCTTTCTCTCAGGAGCAGTATTTT
CDR3: CSAFSQEQYF
size: .
V: TRBV20-1
J: TRBJ2-3
D: .

DNA: TGTGCCATCAACGGGGATGGGGATTTCACTGAAGCTTTCTTT
CDR3: CAINGDGDFTEAFF
size: .
V: TRBV10-3
J: TRBJ1-1
D: .

DNA: TGTGCCAGCCAGGGCGGGGGTACCTACGAGCAGTACTTC
CDR3: CASQGGGTYEQYF
size: .
V: TRBV2
J: TRBJ2-7
D: TRBD2

DNA: TGTGCCAGCAGCTTGGTTGCCGGGGAATACGAGCAGTACTTC
CDR3: CASSLVAGEYEQYF
size: .
V: TRBV5-6
J: TRBJ2-7
D: .

DNA: TGTGCCAGCAGTGAATCGTACGGGAACACTGAAGCTTTCTTT
CDR3: CASSESYGNTEAFF
size: .
V: TRBV2
J: TRBJ1-1
D: .

DNA: TGTGCCAGCAGCGTAGGAGTTAATTCACCCCTCCACTTT
CDR3: CASSVGVNSPLHF
size: once
V: TRBV9
J: TRBJ1-6
D: .

DNA: TGTGCCAGCTCACCCCTGACAGGGTTGGTTGGGGCCAACGTCCTGACTTTC
CDR3: CASSPLTGLVGANVLTF
size: .
V: TRBV18
J: TRBJ2-6
D: TRBD1

DNA: TGCGCCAGCAGCCAAGTCGCGGTGAACACTGAAGCTTTCTTT
CDR3: CASSQVAVNTEAFF
size: .
V: TRBV4-1
J: TRBJ1-1
D: .

DNA: TGCGCCAGCAGCCTCCGACAGGTAGGCAATCAGCCCCAGCATTTT
CDR3: CASSLRQVGNQPQHF
size: once
V: TRBV4-1
J: TRBJ1-5
D: .

DNA: TGTGCCAGCAGCTTCCGACAGGGTGAAGCTTTCTTT
CDR3: CASSFRQGEAFF
size: .
V: TRBV7-9
J: TRBJ1-1
D: TRBD1

DNA: TGTGCCATCAGTGATAGTGGGCAGCCTAACACTGAAGCTTTCTTT
CDR3: CAISDSGQPNTEAFF
size: .
V: TRBV10-3
J: TRBJ1-1
D: .

DNA: TGCGCCAGCAGCTTGCTTCTGGGGGCGGACTATGGCTACACCTTC
CDR3: CASSLLLGADYGYTF
size: .
V: TRBV5-1
J: TRBJ1-2
D: .

DNA: TGTGCCAGCAGGCCGACTAGCGGGGGCTCAGATACGCAGTATTTT
CDR3: CASRPTSGGSDTQYF
size: .
V: TRBV27
J: TRBJ2-3
D: TRBD2

DNA: TGTGCCAGCTCACCCCCGGGGACAGGGGGCTTGGGCGAGCAGTACTTC
CDR3: CASSPPGTGGLGEQYF
size: .
V: TRBV18
J: TRBJ2-7
D: TRBD1

DNA: TGTGCCAGCAGGGTATCCCACTCCACAGATACGCAGTATTTT
CDR3: CASRVSHSTDTQYF
size: once
V: TRBV6-5
J: TRBJ2-3
D: .

DNA: TGCGCCAGCAGCTTGGGGACAGGGACGGGTGCCGCTAATGAAAAACTGTTTTTT
CDR3: CASSLGTGTGAANEKLFF
size: .
V: TRBV5-1
J: TRBJ1-4
D: TRBD1

DNA: TGTGCCAGCAGTCGAGGGATCGGGGGTAACTATGGCTACACCTTC
CDR3: CASSRGIGGNYGYTF
size: .
V: TRBV11-2
J: TRBJ1-2
D: .

DNA: TGCGCCAGCAGCCCCCGGGAGTTGGGCAATCAGCCCCAGCATTTT
CDR3: CASSPRELGNQPQHF
size: few
V: TRBV4-1
J: TRBJ1-5
D: .

DNA: TGTGCCAGCAGTGACAATCCGAATTCACCCCTCCACTTT
CDR3: CASSDNPNSPLHF
size: .
V: TRBV6-4
J: TRBJ1-6
D: .

DNA: TGCGCCAGCAGCTTGGCAGGGATCGGGAGCACAGATACGCAGTATTTT
CDR3: CASSLAGIGSTDTQYF
size: .
V: TRBV5-1
J: TRBJ2-3
D: .

DNA: TGTGCCAGCAGCTTAGGAGACCGGGACAGCACTGAAGCTTTCTTT
CDR3: CASSLGDRDSTEAFF
size: .
V: TRBV7-9
J: TRBJ1-1
D: TRBD1

DNA: TGTGCCAGCAGCCGACGGGAGGCTATTGGTTCACCCCTCCACTTT
CDR3: CASSRREAIGSPLHF
size: few
V: TRBV7-9
J: TRBJ1-6
D: .

DNA: TGCGCCAGCAGCTTGGGGGCAGGACAGGGTGAAAAACTGTTTTTT
CDR3: CASSLGAGQGEKLFF
size: few
V: TRBV5-1
J: TRBJ1-4
D: TRBD1

DNA: TGTGCCAGCAGCTTAGCGTTTAAAGCCGACAATGAGCAGTTCTTC
CDR3: CASSLAFKADNEQFF
size: .
V: TRBV7-2
J: TRBJ2-1
D: .

DNA: TGCAGCGTTGAGAGGATGGCGGCGGAGACCCAGTACTTC
CDR3: CSVERMAAETQYF
size: .
V: TRBV29-1
J: TRBJ2-5
D: .

DNA: TGTGCCAGTAGTGTCGACAGGGGTCCCTACGAGCAGTACTTC
CDR3: CASSVDRGPYEQYF
size: .
V: TRBV19
J: TRBJ2-7
D: TRBD1

DNA: TGCAGCGTTGAAGGGCGTCTGCGGGGAAACACCATATATTTT
CDR3: CSVEGRLRGNTIYF
size: .
V: TRBV29-1
J: TRBJ1-3
D: .

DNA: TGTGCCAGCAGCAGAGGGACTAGCGCCCTACAAGAGACCCAGTACTTC
CDR3: CASSRGTSALQETQYF
size: .
V: TRBV7-2
J: TRBJ2-5
D: TRBD2

DNA: TGTGCCAGCAGCTCAATTGTTGGGACAGGGCTCGTTGGAAACACCATATATTTT
CDR3: CASSSIVGTGLVGNTIYF
size: .
V: TRBV7-2
J: TRBJ1-3
D: TRBD1

DNA: TGCGCCAGCAGCTTGGAGGGGGCTGGCTACAATGAGCAGTTCTTC
CDR3: CASSLEGAGYNEQFF
size: .
V: TRBV5-1
J: TRBJ2-1
D: TRBD1

DNA: TGTGCCAGCAGCTTACCTAGGGGGCGCGGCGCAGATACGCAGTATTTT
CDR3: CASSLPRGRGADTQYF
size: .
V: TRBV5-4
J: TRBJ2-3
D: TRBD1

DNA: TGTGCCTTAGCCCGTGAAAAACTGTTTTTT
CDR3: CALAREKLFF
size: few
V: TRBV21-1
J: TRBJ1-4
D: .

DNA: TGCAGCGGGGGACAGGAGGGAATCGATGGCTACACCTTC
CDR3: CSGGQEGIDGYTF
size: .
V: TRBV29-1
J: TRBJ1-2
D: TRBD1

DNA: TGTGCCAGCAAGATCGGGGGTTACGAGCAGTACTTC
CDR3: CASKIGGYEQYF
size: .
V: TRBV2
J: TRBJ2-7
D: .

DNA: TGTGCCAGCAGCTTGGGGGAGACTGGGGCCCAGTACTTC
CDR3: CASSLGETGAQYF
size: .
V: TRBV5-6
J: TRBJ2-5
D: .